This T cell receptor (beta chain) stems from a study of blood T cell repertoires in COVID-19. Study-level background: The samples span acute and convalescent COVID-19 from the United States, Italy and Spain. T cells, B-cell-depleted T cells, or PBMCs provided the cDNA or gDNA that served as material.

Only in-frame clones appear in the TCRdb table, and some are missing; sequencing was by immunoSEQ multiplex PCR. The repertoire holds about 27,000 clones, with around 85% as singletons. V was pared by 3 bases and J by 8 bases, with 7 bases between. The CDR3 has 11 residues. Sequenced input: peripheral blood. This receptor was obtained from a woman older than 75 with acute or convalescent COVID-19. This sequence joins TRBV12-3 or TRBV12-4 and TRBJ1-1; D not certain. CDR3 protein: CASSFGGEAFF. Here the CDR3 DNA reads TGTGCCAGCAGTTTTGGAGGGGAAGCTTTCTTT.